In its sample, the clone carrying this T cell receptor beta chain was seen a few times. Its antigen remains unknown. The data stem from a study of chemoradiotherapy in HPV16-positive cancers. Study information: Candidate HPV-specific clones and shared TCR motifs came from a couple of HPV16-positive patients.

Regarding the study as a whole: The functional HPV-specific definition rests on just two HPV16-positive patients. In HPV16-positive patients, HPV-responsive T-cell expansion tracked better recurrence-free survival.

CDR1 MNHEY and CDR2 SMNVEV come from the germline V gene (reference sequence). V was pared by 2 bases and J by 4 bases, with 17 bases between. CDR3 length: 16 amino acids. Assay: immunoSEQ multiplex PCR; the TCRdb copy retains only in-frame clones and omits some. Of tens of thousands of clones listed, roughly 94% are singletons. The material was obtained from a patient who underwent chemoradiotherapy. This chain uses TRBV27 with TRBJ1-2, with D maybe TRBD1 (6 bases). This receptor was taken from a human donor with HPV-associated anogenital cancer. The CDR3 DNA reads TGTGCCAGCAGTTTACGCCTCGGGGGCCGTACCTATGGCTACACCTTC. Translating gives CASSLRLGGRTYGYTF.